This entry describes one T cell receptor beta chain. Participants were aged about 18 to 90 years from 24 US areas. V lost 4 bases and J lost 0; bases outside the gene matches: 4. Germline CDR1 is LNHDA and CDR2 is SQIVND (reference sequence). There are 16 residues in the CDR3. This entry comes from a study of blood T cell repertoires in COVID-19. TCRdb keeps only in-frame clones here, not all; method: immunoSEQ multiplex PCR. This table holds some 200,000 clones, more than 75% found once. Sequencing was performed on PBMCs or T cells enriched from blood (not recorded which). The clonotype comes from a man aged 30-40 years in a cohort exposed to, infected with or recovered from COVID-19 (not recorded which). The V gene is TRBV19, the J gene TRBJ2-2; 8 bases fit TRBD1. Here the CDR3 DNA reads TGTGCCAGTAGTAATACAGGGGGAGCGAACACCGGGGAGCTGTTTTTT. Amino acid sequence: CASSNTGGANTGELFF.